This TCR beta chain appears in the sequencing data of a study of CD8 T cells in ankylosing spondylitis (dated by TCRdb to about 2017). Background for the entire study: T cell receptor beta repertoires were profiled in healthy donors and ankylosing spondylitis patients so that disease-linked TCR variants could be found. The full study cohort comprised around 25 ankylosing spondylitis patients and 85 to 120 healthy donors. Peripheral blood samples were taken, and synovial fluid was additionally collected from ankylosing spondylitis patients.

Overall study results and their limits: In peripheral blood, the disease-linked clones were found at relatively low frequencies and had a CD8+ phenotype. Blood from ankylosing spondylitis patients appeared to be characterized by a TCR beta motif made up of about 8 highly homologous amino acid variants. The disease-linked clones were reported to be significantly enriched in matched synovial fluid samples from ankylosing spondylitis patients. Some motif variants had previously been reported in the synovial fluid and blood of reactive arthritis patients, which suggests shared mechanisms of disease initiation.

CDR1 and CDR2, per the germline V gene, are MNHEY and SVGAGI. Reading from cysteine to phenylalanine, the CDR3 counts 11 amino acids. Only the CDR3 region is kept as DNA, spanning 33 bases read in frame from base 1. V is clipped by 5 bases and J by 7 bases, and the sequence between their germline boundaries is 8 bases long. This clonotype appeared many times. Its specific antigen is unknown. Per-base quality was not reported, and no clone a single base away is much larger than it. Sequenced using an Illumina HiSeq 2500. Quantitative 5'-RACE with molecular barcodes was used to prepare TCR beta libraries. Turning to the authors' computational methods: To identify disease-linked TCR variants, a new computational method was used, one built on a probabilistic model of VDJ rearrangement. The raw public data were reprocessed by TCRdb itself: fastp quality trimming at Q25, MiXCR clonotype calling, in-frame beta chains only. Every CDR3 protein is listed once, alongside the most common genes and DNA of its rows. TCRdb, not the original authors, processed these V and J calls. The sample table shows around 340,000 distinct CDR3 sequences, and roughly 14% are seen once. The ten largest clones represent about 1.1% of the sample.

The chain is made from TRBV6-5 and TRBJ1-2; there is no confident call for the D gene. The TCR originated in a male donor with ankylosing spondylitis or in good health (not recorded which). The sequenced sample consisted of blood, either unsorted or a sorted T cell fraction (not recorded which). CDR3 protein: CASSGISGYTF. The sequenced DNA: TGTGCCAGCAGTGGCATTAGTGGCTACACCTTC.